Listed here are 4 T cell receptor beta chains from one sample, sequenced in a study of blood T cell repertoires in COVID-19. Using immunoSEQ multiplex PCR, the repertoire was profiled, and TCRdb retains in-frame clones only, with some absent. The table records about 100,000 clones, almost 95% of them present only once. Sequencing was carried out using peripheral blood. These receptor sequences come from a man aged 50 or older with active COVID-19.

This sequence joins TRBV6-2 or TRBV6-3 and TRBJ2-7; D is ambiguous. Germline V gene lookup returns CDR1 MNHEY and CDR2 SVGEGT. This CDR3 has 12 amino acids. Trimming pared 2 bases from V and 3 bases from J, leaving 5 bases between. Here the CDR3 reads CASSYLVYEQYF. CDR3 DNA: TGTGCCAGCAGTTACCTCGTCTACGAGCAGTACTTC.

This chain links TRBV11-2 with TRBJ1-5, with unresolved D. The germline V gene encodes CDR1 SGHAT and CDR2 FQNNGV. Trimming left V 1 base short and J 1 base short, with 5 bases between. The CDR3 extends over 14 amino acids. In nucleotides, the CDR3 is TGTGCCAGCAGCTTAGCCGGGAGCAATCAGCCCCAGCATTTT. Translated, it gives CASSLAGSNQPQHF.

The rearrangement links TRBV6-5 to TRBJ2-7; TRBD2 might be the D (6 bases). Germline assignment: CDR1 MNHEY and CDR2 SVGAGI. The CDR3 runs to 14 residues. V dropped 6 bases and J dropped 4 bases, with 16 bases sitting between them. This CDR3 reads CASSLEAGLYEQYF. For the CDR3, the DNA is TGTGCCAGCAGCCTGGAGGCGGGACTGTACGAGCAGTACTTC.

The genes are TRBV7-9 and TRBJ2-2; TRBD2 aligns across 7 bases. Germline V gene data show CDR1 as SEHNR and CDR2 as FQNEAQ (reference sequence). The J segment lost 3 bases and the V segment lost 4 bases, leaving 5 bases of the junction unmatched. The CDR3 is made up of 15 amino acids. CDR3 residues: CASSSTAGDTGELFF. As DNA, the CDR3 is TGTGCCAGCAGCTCGACTGCGGGGGACACCGGGGAGCTGTTTTTT.